This T cell receptor beta chain was identified in a study of early T cells in non-severe SARS-CoV-2 infection. The CDR3 covers 15 residues. J gave up 7 bases and V 4 bases, and 9 bases lay outside the gene matches. Germline V gene sequence: CDR1 SQVTM, CDR2 ANQGSEA. Findings and caveats of the study: Anti-spike CD8 responses were favored by VDJdb matching, which missed private and CD4 specificities.

At least ten counts were recorded for this clonotype. Its antigen is currently unknown. Attachment of unique molecular identifiers to individual cDNA molecules was performed. TCRdb passed the 5' RACE reads through MiXCR, listing each CDR3 protein once. The sample lists tens of thousands of distinct CDR3 sequences; about 6% were seen once. V and J are TRBV29-1 and TRBJ2-1, with 11 bases aligning to TRBD2. The sequence came from an adult who was a healthcare worker with PCR-confirmed SARS-CoV-2 infection or an uninfected control (not recorded which). The specimen sequenced was whole blood. CDR3 coding DNA: TGCAGCGTTGTATGGCTAGCGGGAGGCCAGAATGAGCAGTTCTTC. Translating gives CSVVWLAGGQNEQFF.